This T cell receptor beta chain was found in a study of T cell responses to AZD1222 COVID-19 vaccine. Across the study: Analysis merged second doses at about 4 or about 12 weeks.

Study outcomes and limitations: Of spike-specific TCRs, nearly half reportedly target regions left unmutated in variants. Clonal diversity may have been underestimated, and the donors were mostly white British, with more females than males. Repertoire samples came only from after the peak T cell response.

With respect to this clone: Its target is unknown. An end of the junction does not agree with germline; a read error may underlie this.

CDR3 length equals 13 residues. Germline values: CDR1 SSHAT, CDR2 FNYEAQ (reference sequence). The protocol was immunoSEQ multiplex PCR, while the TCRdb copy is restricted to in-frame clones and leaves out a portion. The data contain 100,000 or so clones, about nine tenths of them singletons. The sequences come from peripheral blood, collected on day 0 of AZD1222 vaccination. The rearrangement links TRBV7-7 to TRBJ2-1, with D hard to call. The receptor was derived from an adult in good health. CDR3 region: CASSLGQHNEQFF. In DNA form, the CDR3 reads TGTGCTAGCAGCTTGGGTCAGCACAATGAGCAGTTCTTC.